This TCR beta chain was found in a study of identical twins. In the case of this clonotype: Its target is not known.

Each CDR3 protein is one row after TCRdb ran MiXCR on the 5' RACE reads. The sample includes hundreds of thousands of distinct CDR3 sequences, more than 6.5% seen only once; the top ten take roughly 0.97%. Trimming shortened V by 5 bases and J by 2 bases, and 21 bases separated the two germline ends. CDR1 is SNHLY, CDR2 FYNNEI, per germline. The CDR3 consists of 17 residues. Overall study results and limits: Zero-insertion analyses could be partly confounded by invariant MAIT and iNKT cells. In drawing conclusions, the study used cross-sectional statistical analysis and did not follow the same donors. Twin-shared out-of-frame alpha sequences were enriched for low generation probability.

The sample was also linked to a second study, of yellow fever vaccine responses in identical twins.

Sample: PBMCs. The TCR was taken from a woman between 18 and 30 years old in good health. The chain is built from TRBV2 and TRBJ2-5, with D perhaps TRBD2 (6 bases). Here the CDR3 reads CASSPRWGVGPQETQYF. CDR3 in DNA: TGTGCCAGCAGTCCGAGGTGGGGGGTAGGGCCTCAAGAGACCCAGTACTTC.